The 4 T cell receptor beta chains in this list originate from one sample, sequenced in a study of identical twins. TCRdb reprocessed the 5' RACE reads with MiXCR, giving one entry per CDR3 protein. This table holds about 890,000 distinct CDR3 sequences, over 9% found once. The sample was also linked to a second study, of yellow fever vaccine responses in identical twins.

Sequencing was performed on PBMCs. These receptors came from a young woman in good health.

The chain carries TRBV7-8 and TRBJ2-2; 9 bases match TRBD2. There are 19 residues in the CDR3. Germline V gene lookup returns CDR1 SGHVS and CDR2 FQNEAQ. With 1 base clipped from V and 4 bases from J, the junction kept 13 bases outside the gene matches. The CDR3 DNA reads as TGTGCCAGCAGCTTAGGGCGCTCTAGACTAGCGGTTTTCACCGGGGAGCTGTTTTTT. It specifies CASSLGRSRLAVFTGELFF.

The V call is TRBV27, the J call TRBJ2-3, with 7 positions matching TRBD1. The CDR3 runs to 16 residues. The V segment lost 6 bases and the J segment 3 bases; nucleotides outside the gene matches: 12. Germline V lookup: CDR1 MNHEY, CDR2 SMNVEV (reference sequence). The CDR3 DNA sequence: TGTGCCAGCAGCTCGGGAATGACAGGGAAAACAGATACGCAGTATTTT. It encodes CASSSGMTGKTDTQYF.

This clonotype was seen only a few times. V gene TRBV5-3 combines with J gene TRBJ2-1; D gene uncertain. TRBV5-3 is flagged as an ORF with uncertain function. This CDR3 comprises 12 residues. V lost 3 bases to trimming and J lost 15 bases, with 16 bases between them. The CDR3 coding sequence is TGTGCCAGAAGCTCGGCGGTTGACCTGTCGTTCTTC. Amino acid sequence: CARSSAVDLSFF.

The V call is TRBV7-9, the J call TRBJ1-6; D ambiguous. Germline loops: CDR1 SEHNR, CDR2 FQNEAQ (reference sequence). V was trimmed by 8 bases and J by 7 bases, leaving 15 bases between them. The CDR3 spans 14 residues. This chain's CDR3 is CASQPVAANSPLHF. CDR3 sequence (DNA): TGTGCCAGCCAACCCGTGGCAGCGAATTCACCCCTCCACTTT.